A selection of T cell receptor beta chains follows, all from one sample in a study of technical replicates of blood from a few donors. Using immunoSEQ multiplex PCR, the repertoire was profiled, and TCRdb retains in-frame clones only, with some absent. The table shows tens of thousands of clones, with about 93% occurring only once. The sample was T cells isolated from PBMCs. The receptors were gathered from a human donor in good health. Both conserved end residues are part of each CDR3. A D gene is named only where the DNA matches it firmly.

>TRBJ1-6|-|TRBV9
CASSKDSASSLHF
>TRBJ1-3|TRBD1|TRBV27
CASSLWGQGGNTIYF
>TRBJ2-7|-|TRBV11-2
CASSKGGAYEQYF
>TRBJ1-2|-|TRBV19
CASSTGTVGYTF
>TRBJ1-2|-|TRBV6-1
CASSESVPPNYGYTF
>TRBJ1-1|-|TRBV6-5
CASSYFERGTEAFF
>TRBJ2-1|TRBD2|TRBV6-1
CASSEAGLASHNEQFF
>TRBJ2-3|-|TRBV9
CASNLGTSGDTQYF
>TRBJ1-4|-|TRBV13
CASSPGPRGGEKLFF
>TRBJ2-1|TRBD1|TRBV5-4
CASSLPTGAGEQFF
>TRBJ2-1|-|TRBV5-1
CASSSRAGDNYNEQFF
>TRBJ1-2|-|TRBV6-5
CASSRDTGDTYGYTF
>TRBJ2-1|-|TRBV9
CASSALLEGSAYNEQFF
>TRBJ1-1|-|TRBV18
CASSTGENTEAFF
>TRBJ1-6|-|TRBV11-3
CASSPIRGSPLHF
>TRBJ1-3|-|TRBV27
CASSLAGAGNTIYF
>TRBJ2-7|-|TRBV18
CASSPPPGMGTYEQYF
>TRBJ2-3|-|TRBV7-6
CASSPYTDTQYF
>TRBJ1-2|-|TRBV6-5
CASSLQGHYGYTF
>TRBJ1-2|TRBD1|TRBV19
CASSTTGGRFMSYTF
>TRBJ2-1|-|TRBV11-2
CASSLGRNNEQFF
>TRBJ2-5|TRBD2|TRBV30
CAWSVAGQLGTQYF
>TRBJ1-3|TRBD1|TRBV28
CATSTGGNTIYF
>TRBJ1-6|TRBD1|TRBV9
CASSSQGATGSPLHF
>TRBJ1-1|-|TRBV29-1
CSVVPQHENTEAFF
>TRBJ2-5|TRBD1|TRBV7-2
CASSIKDRGLGETQYF
>TRBJ1-1|-|TRBV6-1
CASSLRSEAFF
>TRBJ2-1|-|TRBV6-1
CASSDMTGLDEQFF
>TRBJ2-1|-|TRBV14
CASSQVGGRYNEQFF
>TRBJ1-5|-|TRBV27
CASSLSTAGEPQHF
>TRBJ2-7|-|TRBV2
CASSPVGGERASYEQYF
>TRBJ1-5|-|TRBV2
CASSEDRINQPQHF
>TRBJ1-3|-|TRBV19
CASSIGQLNSGNTIYF
>TRBJ1-5|-|TRBV11-2
CASKGGATPQHF
>TRBJ2-7|-|TRBV19
CASAGGKYEQYF
>TRBJ1-1|-|TRBV9
CASSAQTGSGTEAFF
>TRBJ2-7|-|TRBV4-2
CASSQLIGKADEQYF
>TRBJ1-4|-|TRBV4-1
CASSQSLGQTTNEKLFF
>TRBJ2-7|-|TRBV20-1
CSAYFRGKQYF
>TRBJ2-5|-|TRBV12-2
CASRQRDDQETQYF
>TRBJ2-7|TRBD1|TRBV5-1
CASSSTGGGIEQYF
>TRBJ2-7|TRBD2|TRBV27
CASMMTSGQQHPLEQYF
>TRBJ1-2|TRBD1|TRBV29-1
CSQSAWTGQGGDGYTF
>TRBJ2-1|TRBD2|TRBV7-2
CASSPTPPTSVSYNEQFF
>TRBJ2-5|-|TRBV5-1
CASTEAGIDRDWQETQYF
>TRBJ2-3|TRBD2|TRBV7-2
CASSLVLAGGTDTQYF
>TRBJ2-2|TRBD2|TRBV13
CASSPRTSGNTGELFF
>TRBJ2-7|-|TRBV5-1
CASQAMGGEQYF
>TRBJ2-5|TRBD2|TRBV29-1
CSVREGGDTKETQYF
>TRBJ1-4|-|TRBV6-1
CASSEGQGLPEKLFF
>TRBJ1-2|-|TRBV9
CASSVGQIYGYTF
>TRBJ1-2|-|TRBV10-2
CASSEAGNGYTF
>TRBJ1-2|-|TRBV28
CASTVGGVDYGYTF
>TRBJ1-2|-|TRBV27
CASGQKLHYGYTF
>TRBJ1-5|TRBD1|TRBV4-1
CASSQGQGGSNQPQHF